This T cell receptor beta chain is drawn from a study of T-cell reconstitution after alpha-beta-depleted transplantation in children (dated by TCRdb to about 2016). About the study as a whole: Using TCR repertoire profiling, the study followed T-cell immune reconstitution in a quantitative way in children after TCRalphabeta/CD19-depleted allogeneic hematopoietic cell transplantation.

In light of the paper, this sample's treatment or condition label describes: allogeneic hematopoietic cell transplantation with graft depleted of TCRalphabeta T cells and CD19 B cells. The transplant recipients were children given TCRalphabeta/CD19-depleted allogeneic hematopoietic cell grafts. General study outcomes and caveats: In some patients, the high TCRbeta diversity seen at day 60 was put down to recipient T cells and intrathymic progenitors that had survived conditioning. Over the following months the frequencies of hyperexpanded clones went down, and after one year T-cell counts and TCRbeta diversity were mostly credited to newly produced T cells. The apparently early recovery of alphabetaT-cell counts about two months after transplant reportedly depended on only several hundred rapidly expanded clones that came from non-depleted graft cells.

This clonotype was observed a few times. It lacks a known antigen. Per-nucleotide qualities are absent, and no much larger clonotype sits a single base away. Relative to germline, V is missing 4 bases and J is missing 1 base, with 6 bases of the junction outside any gene match. Its CDR3 holds 16 amino acids, cysteine through phenylalanine. Only CDR3 DNA is held: 48 bases, read in frame from base 1. For CDR1 and CDR2, the germline V gene lists MDHEN and SYDVKM. The library came from PCR. Sequencing was performed on an Illumina HiSeq 2500. Molecular barcoding was employed in the preparation of TCR libraries, with unique molecular identifiers being used to normalize TCRbeta repertoire quantification. TCRdb reanalyzed the raw reads on its own, using fastp at Q25 for trimming and MiXCR for clone calling, and kept in-frame beta chains. Rows merge per CDR3 protein into single entries with the most common DNA and genes. The sample yields 450,000 to 550,000 distinct CDR3 sequences; over 10% were counted once. The ten largest clones represent 12% to 15% of the sample.

The rearranged segments are TRBV28 and TRBJ2-2; 7 bases in the middle match TRBD1. This receptor was taken from a female patient between 2 and 15 years old who had a stem cell transplant for aplastic anemia, so the T cells may come from the graft donor. The specimen comprised PBMCs, mostly from graft donor cells, sampled 180 days after TCRalphabeta/CD19-depleted stem cell transplant. The CDR3 protein sequence reads: CASSSETGWNTGELFF. The DNA is as follows: TGTGCCAGCAGTTCCGAGACAGGGTGGAACACCGGGGAGCTGTTTTTT.